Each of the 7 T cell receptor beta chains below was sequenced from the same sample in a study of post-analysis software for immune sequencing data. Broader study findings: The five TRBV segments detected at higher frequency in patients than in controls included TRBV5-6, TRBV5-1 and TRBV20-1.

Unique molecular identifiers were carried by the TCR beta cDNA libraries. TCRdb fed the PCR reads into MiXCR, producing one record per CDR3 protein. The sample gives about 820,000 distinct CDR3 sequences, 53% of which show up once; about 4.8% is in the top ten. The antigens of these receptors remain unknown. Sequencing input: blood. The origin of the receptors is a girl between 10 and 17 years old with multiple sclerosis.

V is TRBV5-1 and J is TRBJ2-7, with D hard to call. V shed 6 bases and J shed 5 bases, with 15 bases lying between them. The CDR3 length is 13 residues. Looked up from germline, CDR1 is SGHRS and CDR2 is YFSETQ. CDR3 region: CASNFPTGHEQYF. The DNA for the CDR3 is TGCGCCAGCAACTTTCCGACTGGTCACGAGCAGTACTTC.

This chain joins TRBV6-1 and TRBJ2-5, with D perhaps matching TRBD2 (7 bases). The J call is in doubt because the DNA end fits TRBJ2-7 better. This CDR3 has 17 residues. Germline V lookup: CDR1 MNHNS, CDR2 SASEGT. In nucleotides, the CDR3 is TGTGCCAGCATGGGGGGGCCGCTGTGGGGAGTGGCATACGAGCAGTACTTC. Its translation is CASMGGPLWGVAYEQYF.

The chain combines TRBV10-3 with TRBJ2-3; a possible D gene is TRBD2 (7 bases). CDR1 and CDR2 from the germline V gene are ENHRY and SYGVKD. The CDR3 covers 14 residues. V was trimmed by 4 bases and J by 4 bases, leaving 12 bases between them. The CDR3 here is CAISAGGSADTQYF. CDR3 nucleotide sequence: TGTGCCATCAGTGCGGGGGGCAGTGCAGATACGCAGTATTTT.

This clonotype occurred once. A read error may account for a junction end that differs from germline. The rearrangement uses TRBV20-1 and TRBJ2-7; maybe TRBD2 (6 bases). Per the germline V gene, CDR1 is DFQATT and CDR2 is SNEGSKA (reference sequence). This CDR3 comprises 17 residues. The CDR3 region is CSARDRRSSGLLREGFF. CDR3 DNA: TGCAGTGCTAGAGATCGGCGTAGTAGCGGCCTACTGCGAGAGGGGTTCTTC.

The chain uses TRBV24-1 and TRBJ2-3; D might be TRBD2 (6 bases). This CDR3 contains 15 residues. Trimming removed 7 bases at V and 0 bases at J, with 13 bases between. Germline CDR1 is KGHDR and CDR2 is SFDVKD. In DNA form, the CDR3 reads TGTGCCACCAGCCCGACGGGGGATAGCACAGATACGCAGTATTTT. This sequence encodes CATSPTGDSTDTQYF.

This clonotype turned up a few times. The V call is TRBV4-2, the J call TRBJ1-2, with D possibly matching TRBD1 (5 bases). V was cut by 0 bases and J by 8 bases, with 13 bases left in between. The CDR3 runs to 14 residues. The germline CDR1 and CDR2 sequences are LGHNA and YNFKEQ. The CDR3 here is CASSQDLQGNGYTF. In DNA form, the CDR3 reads TGTGCCAGCAGCCAAGATCTTCAGGGTAACGGCTACACCTTC.

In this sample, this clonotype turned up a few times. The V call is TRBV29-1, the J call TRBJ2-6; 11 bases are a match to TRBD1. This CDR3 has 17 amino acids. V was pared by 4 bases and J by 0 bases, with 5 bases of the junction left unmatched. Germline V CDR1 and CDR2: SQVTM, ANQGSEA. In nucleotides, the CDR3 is TGCAGCGTTGCCCTGGGGACAGGGGGCTCTGGGGCCAACGTCCTGACTTTC. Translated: CSVALGTGGSGANVLTF.